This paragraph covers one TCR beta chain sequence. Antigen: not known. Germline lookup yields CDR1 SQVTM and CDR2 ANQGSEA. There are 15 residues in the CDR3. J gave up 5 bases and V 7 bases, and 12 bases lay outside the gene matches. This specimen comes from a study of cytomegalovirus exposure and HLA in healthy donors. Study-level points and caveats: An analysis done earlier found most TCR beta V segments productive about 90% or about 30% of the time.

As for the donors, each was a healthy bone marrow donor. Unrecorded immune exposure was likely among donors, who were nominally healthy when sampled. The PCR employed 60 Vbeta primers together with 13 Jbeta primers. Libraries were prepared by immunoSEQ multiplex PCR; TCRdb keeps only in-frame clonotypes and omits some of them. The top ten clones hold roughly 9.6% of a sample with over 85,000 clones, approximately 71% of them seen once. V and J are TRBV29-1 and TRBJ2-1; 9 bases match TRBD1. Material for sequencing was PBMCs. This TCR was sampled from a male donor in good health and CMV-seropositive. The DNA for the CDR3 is TGCAGCGCGCGGTCCGGGACAGGGTGGCACAATGAGCAGTTCTTC. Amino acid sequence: CSARSGTGWHNEQFF.